One and the same sample provided the 18 T cell receptor beta chains below, sequenced in a study of neurological immune-mediated disorders. TCRdb reanalysed the 5' RACE reads using MiXCR and keeps one entry per CDR3 protein. The repertoire holds tens of thousands of distinct CDR3 sequences, with 4.5% as singletons. Sample: PBMCs. Every receptor here comes from a man aged 25-40 years with multiple sclerosis.

This clonotype was counted many times. The chain carries TRBV5-1 and TRBJ1-5; D is possibly TRBD1 (6 bases). CDR1 is SGHRS, CDR2 YFSETQ, per germline. The V end was cut by 4 bases, the J end by 4 bases, with 12 bases between. The CDR3 length is 14 residues. The CDR3 region has the DNA TGCGCCAGCAGCCCGGACCAGGGGAATCAGCCCCAGCATTTT. The encoded protein is CASSPDQGNQPQHF.

The table lists this clonotype with many counts. The chain employs TRBV20-1 and TRBJ1-2; D possibly corresponds to TRBD1 (6 bases). Germline values: CDR1 DFQATT, CDR2 SNEGSKA (reference sequence). The CDR3 consists of 13 residues. Deletions cut 0 bases from V and 7 bases from J, with 12 bases between. The CDR3 nucleotides read TGCAGTGCTAGAGATCAGGGGTCGGGTGGCTACACCTTC. Amino acid sequence: CSARDQGSGGYTF.

This clonotype showed up many times. The V call is TRBV6-6, the J call TRBJ1-4, with a possible D match to TRBD1 (5 bases). This CDR3 spans 15 amino acids. V shed 2 bases and J shed 2 bases, with 9 bases lying between them. CDR1 is MNHNY, CDR2 SVGAGI, per germline (reference sequence). CDR3 sequence: CASSYPGVTNEKLFF. CDR3 in DNA: TGTGCCAGCAGTTACCCGGGGGTCACTAATGAAAAACTGTTTTTT.

Ten or more counts support this clonotype. The chain employs TRBV29-1 and TRBJ2-7, with a weak D call TRBD2 (5 bases). The CDR3 is 14 amino acids. Deletions cut 5 bases from V and 3 bases from J, with 17 bases between. Germline V gene data show CDR1 as SQVTM and CDR2 as ANQGSEA. CDR3 DNA: TGCAGCGTTCTAATTGGAGGAGGAAACTACGAGCAGTACTTC. Protein: CSVLIGGGNYEQYF.

This clonotype was seen many times. This chain joins TRBV29-1 and TRBJ1-2; possible D gene TRBD1, 5 bases. Germline loops: CDR1 SQVTM, CDR2 ANQGSEA. V was clipped by 2 bases and J by 5 bases, with 9 bases between them. This CDR3 spans 12 amino acids. The CDR3 region has the DNA TGCAGCGTTGAACAGGGCGCGTATGGCTACACCTTC. Translation: CSVEQGAYGYTF. The whole variable domain, remainder taken from reference TRBV29-1 and TRBJ1-2, is SAVISQKPSRDICQRGTSLTIQCQVDSQVTMMFWYRQQPGQSLTLIATANQGSEATYESGFVIDKFPISRPNLTFSTLTVSNMSPEDSSIYLCSVEQGAYGYTFGSGTRLTVV.

The chain employs TRBV12-3 or TRBV12-4 and TRBJ2-1; a weak D match, TRBD1 (5 bases). The V end lost 2 bases, the J end lost 8 bases, and 16 bases lay between the germline ends. The CDR3 totals 15 residues. The CDR3 reads CASSLRISRADEQFF. In nucleotides, the CDR3 is TGTGCCAGCAGTTTACGTATTTCCAGGGCGGATGAGCAGTTCTTC.

This clonotype has a count of ten or more. The chain couples TRBV29-1 to TRBJ2-5; tentative D call: TRBD1 (6 bases). With 3 bases removed from V and 6 bases from J, the gap between germline ends came to 11 bases. CDR1 is SQVTM and CDR2 is ANQGSEA in the germline V gene. The CDR3 has 12 amino acids. The CDR3 DNA reads TGCAGCGTTGACAGGGGATCGAAGACCCAGTACTTC. It encodes CSVDRGSKTQYF.

This clonotype was counted many times. V gene TRBV20-1 combines with J gene TRBJ2-2, with 10 bases lining up with TRBD2. After removal of 1 base from V and 4 bases from J, the junction contained 6 bases not matched to a gene. Germline V CDR1 and CDR2: DFQATT, SNEGSKA (reference sequence). The CDR3 spans 16 residues. CDR3 in DNA: TGCAGTGCTAGAGTACCTAGCGGGGGATTCACCGGGGAGCTGTTTTTT. Its protein product is CSARVPSGGFTGELFF.

As DNA, the CDR3 is TGCAGTGCTAGAAAGGGACAGGGGCAAGAGACCCAGTACTTC. Encoded protein: CSARKGQGQETQYF. The rearrangement joins TRBV20-1 to TRBJ2-5; 10 bases fit TRBD1. The CDR3 has 14 amino acids. V shed 2 bases and J 2 bases; nucleotides not matched to a gene: 2. The germline gives CDR1 DFQATT, CDR2 SNEGSKA (reference sequence).

Only a few counts were recorded for this clonotype. This chain uses TRBV10-3 with TRBJ1-6, with D possibly being TRBD1 (6 bases). Germline V gives CDR1 ENHRY, CDR2 SYGVKD. The V end lost 0 bases, the J end lost 7 bases, and 10 bases lay between the germline ends. The CDR3 covers 15 residues. CDR3 DNA: TGTGCCATCAGTGAGTCTGGCCAGGGGAATTCACCCCTCCACTTT. Encoded protein: CAISESGQGNSPLHF.

In its sample, this clonotype was seen a few times. The chain joins TRBV11-2 to TRBJ1-1; maybe TRBD1 (5 bases). Germline V CDR1 and CDR2: SGHAT, FQNNGV. Trimming removed 3 bases from V and 11 bases from J, with 16 bases in between. This CDR3 is built from 13 residues. In DNA form, the CDR3 reads TGTGCCAGCAGCTTCGGGGGGTCCTCCGGGGCTTTCTTT. It translates to CASSFGGSSGAFF.

This clonotype was observed at least ten times. Relative to the germline gene, one junction end is altered; a read error may explain this. The gene calls are TRBV7-9 and TRBJ2-7, with 7 bases identical to TRBD1. The CDR3 runs to 15 residues. Germline assignment: CDR1 SEHNR and CDR2 FQNEAQ (reference sequence). CDR3 DNA: TGTGCCAGCAGTTTAGGGACAGTGGACAAATACGAGCAGTACTTC. It is translated as CASSLGTVDKYEQYF. Based on the CDR3 plus reference TRBV7-9 and TRBJ2-7, the full variable domain is DTGVSQNPRHKITKRGQNVTFRCDPISEHNRLYWYRQTLGQGPEFLTYFQNEAQLEKSRLLSDRFSAERPKGSFSTLEIQRTEQGDSAMYLCASSLGTVDKYEQYFGPGTRLTVT.

The table lists this clonotype with many counts. This chain joins TRBV2 and TRBJ1-1; a weak D match, TRBD1 (5 bases). CDR3 size: 12 residues. The germline V gene has CDR1 SNHLY and CDR2 FYNNEI. Deletions cut 5 bases from V and 5 bases from J, with 9 bases between. CDR3 coding DNA: TGTGCCAGCAGTTTCCGGACAACTGAAGCTTTCTTT. Protein sequence: CASSFRTTEAFF.

This clonotype was recorded at least ten times. The chain joins TRBV29-1 to TRBJ2-3; tentatively, D is TRBD2 (6 bases). Deletions cut 0 bases from V and 2 bases from J, with 15 bases between. In germline, CDR1 is SQVTM, CDR2 ANQGSEA. The CDR3 is 16 amino acids. CDR3 protein: CSVEDQGGASTDTQYF. The CDR3 DNA is TGCAGCGTTGAAGATCAGGGCGGGGCGTCCACAGATACGCAGTATTTT.

This clonotype was picked up a small number of times. V usage is TRBV5-1 and J usage is TRBJ1-1; 8 bases line up with TRBD1. V dropped 2 bases and J dropped 5; count of bases not matched to a gene: 5. Germline values: CDR1 SGHRS, CDR2 YFSETQ. This CDR3 is 14 amino acids long. The chain's CDR3 is CASSFQGAGTEAFF. CDR3 nucleotide sequence: TGCGCCAGCAGCTTTCAGGGGGCCGGGACTGAAGCTTTCTTT.

This clonotype was found a few times. The rearrangement links TRBV6-5 to TRBJ2-7; TRBD1 is a possible D gene (6 bases). Germline V gives CDR1 MNHEY, CDR2 SVGAGI. The ends were cut back, 9 bases at V and 1 base at J, with 16 bases in the middle. CDR3 length equals 14 residues. The CDR3: CASRSLGASYEQYF. In DNA form, the CDR3 reads TGTGCCAGTCGGAGTTTGGGGGCGTCCTACGAGCAGTACTTC.

The chain is built from TRBV3-1 and TRBJ1-1; D call uncertain. Germline V CDR1 and CDR2: LGHDT, YNNKEL (reference sequence). V dropped 4 bases and J dropped 1 base, with 13 bases sitting between them. This CDR3 has 15 amino acids. CDR3: CASSPQRTSNTEAFF. In DNA form, the CDR3 reads TGTGCCAGCAGCCCCCAAAGAACCTCGAACACTGAAGCTTTCTTT.

This clonotype was seen at least ten times. V is TRBV11-2 and J is TRBJ1-2, with TRBD1 identical over 9 bases. This CDR3 has 13 residues. Germline V lookup: CDR1 SGHAT, CDR2 FQNNGV. V lost 5 bases, J lost 8 bases, and 6 bases stayed unmatched. For the CDR3, the DNA is TGTGCCAGCAGCCCCCGGACAGGGGAAGGCTACACCTTC. Protein product: CASSPRTGEGYTF.